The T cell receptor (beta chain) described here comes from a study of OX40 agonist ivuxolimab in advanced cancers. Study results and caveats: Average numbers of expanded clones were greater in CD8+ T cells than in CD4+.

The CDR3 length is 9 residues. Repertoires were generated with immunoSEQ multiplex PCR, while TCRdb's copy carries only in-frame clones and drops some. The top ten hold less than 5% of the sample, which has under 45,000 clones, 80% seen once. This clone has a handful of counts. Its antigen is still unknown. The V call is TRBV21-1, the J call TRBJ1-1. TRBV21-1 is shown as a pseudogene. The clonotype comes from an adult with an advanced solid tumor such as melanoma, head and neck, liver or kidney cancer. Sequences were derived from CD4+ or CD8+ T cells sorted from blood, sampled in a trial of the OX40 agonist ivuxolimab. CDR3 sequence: CASSKLAFF. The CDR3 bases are TGTGCCAGCAGCAAGCTAGCTTTCTTT.